This T cell receptor (beta chain) was identified in a study of shared clonotypes between healthy human individuals. Study outcomes and limitations: In contrast to clonotypes shared by all four donors, non-shared clonotypes had lower generation probabilities.

As to this clone: The antigen remains undetermined.

J gave up 1 base and V 3 bases, and 13 bases lay outside the gene matches. The V gene's germline CDR1 is MDHEN and CDR2 SYDVKM. This CDR3 region has 19 residues. As handled by the study authors: For the immunoSEQ data, sequences were junction-only without quality scores, so filtering differed. The data were produced by immunoSEQ multiplex PCR, yet TCRdb's version contains in-frame clones alone and is incomplete. The V and J calls and the clone size are those of that table, but D and trimming were determined from the DNA. The sample consists of 2,500,000 or so clones, 92% of them appearing once. All donors were Caucasian adults living in Nashville, Tennessee.

The sequenced sample consisted of naive CD4+ T cells from PBMCs. Noted subset: CD45RA+ positively selected. V gene TRBV28 combines with J gene TRBJ2-4, with 9 bases lining up with TRBD1. The source is a man aged 18 to 35 in good health. Some clones in this sample may be carry-over from other donors' samples. In DNA, the CDR3 is TGTGCCAGCAGTTTCGCCCCGACGGACAGGGGATGGGCCAAAAACATTCAGTACTTC. Translation gives CASSFAPTDRGWAKNIQYF.